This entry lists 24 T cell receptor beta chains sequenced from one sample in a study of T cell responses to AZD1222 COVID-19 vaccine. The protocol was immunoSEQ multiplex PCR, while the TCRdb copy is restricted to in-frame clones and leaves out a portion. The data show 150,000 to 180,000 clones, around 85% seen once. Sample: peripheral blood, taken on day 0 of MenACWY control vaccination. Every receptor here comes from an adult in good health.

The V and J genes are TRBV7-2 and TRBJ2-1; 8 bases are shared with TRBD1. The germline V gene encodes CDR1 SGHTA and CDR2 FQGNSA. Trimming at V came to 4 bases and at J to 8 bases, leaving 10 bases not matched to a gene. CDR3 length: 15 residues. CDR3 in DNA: TGTGCCAGCAGCTCCCCGGACAGGGTACAGTATGAGCAGTTCTTC. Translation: CASSSPDRVQYEQFF.

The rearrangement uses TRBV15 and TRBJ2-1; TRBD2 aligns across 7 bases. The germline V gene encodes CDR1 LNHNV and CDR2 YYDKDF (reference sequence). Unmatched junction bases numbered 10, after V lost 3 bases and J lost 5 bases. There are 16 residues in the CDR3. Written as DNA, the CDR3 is TGTGCCACCAGCAGGGGAACGGGAGGCATTAACAATGAGCAGTTCTTC. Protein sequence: CATSRGTGGINNEQFF.

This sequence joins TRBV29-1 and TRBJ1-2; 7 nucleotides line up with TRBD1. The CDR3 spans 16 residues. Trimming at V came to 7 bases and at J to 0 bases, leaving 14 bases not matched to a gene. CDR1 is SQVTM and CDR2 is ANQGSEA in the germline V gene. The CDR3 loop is CSGRTGQAGTNYGYTF. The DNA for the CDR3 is TGCAGCGGGAGGACAGGACAAGCAGGGACTAACTATGGCTACACCTTC.

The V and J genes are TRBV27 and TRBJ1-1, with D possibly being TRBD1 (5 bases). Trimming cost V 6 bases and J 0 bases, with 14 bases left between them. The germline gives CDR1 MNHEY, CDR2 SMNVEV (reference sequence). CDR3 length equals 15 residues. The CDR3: CASSPHGGMNTEAFF. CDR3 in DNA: TGTGCCAGCAGCCCCCACGGGGGAATGAACACTGAAGCTTTCTTT.

The CDR3 nucleotides are TGTGCCAGCAGCCAAGGGACTGGGCTCTATGGCTACACCTTC. Residues: CASSQGTGLYGYTF. V is TRBV14 and J is TRBJ1-2; D gene ambiguous. Germline lookup yields CDR1 SGHDN and CDR2 FVKESK. This CDR3 comprises 14 residues. V was cut by 1 base and J by 4 bases, with 10 bases left in between.

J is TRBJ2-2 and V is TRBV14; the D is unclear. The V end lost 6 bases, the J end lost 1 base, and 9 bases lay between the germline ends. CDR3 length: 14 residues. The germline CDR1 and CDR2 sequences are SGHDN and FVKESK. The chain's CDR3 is CASRPWGNTGELFF. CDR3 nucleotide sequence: TGTGCCAGCAGACCGTGGGGGAACACCGGGGAGCTGTTTTTT.

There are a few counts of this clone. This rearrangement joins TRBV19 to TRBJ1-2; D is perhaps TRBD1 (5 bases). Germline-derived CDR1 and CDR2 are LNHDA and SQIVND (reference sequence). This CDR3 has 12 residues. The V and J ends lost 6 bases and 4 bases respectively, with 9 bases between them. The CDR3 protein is CASSPGSYGYTF. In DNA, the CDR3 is TGTGCCAGTAGCCCAGGGAGCTATGGCTACACCTTC.

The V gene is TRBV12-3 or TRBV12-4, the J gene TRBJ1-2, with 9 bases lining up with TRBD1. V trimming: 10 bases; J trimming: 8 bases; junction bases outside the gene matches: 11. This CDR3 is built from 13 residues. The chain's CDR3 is CATLPGTGLGYTF. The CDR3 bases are TGTGCCACCCTTCCCGGGACAGGGTTGGGCTACACCTTC.

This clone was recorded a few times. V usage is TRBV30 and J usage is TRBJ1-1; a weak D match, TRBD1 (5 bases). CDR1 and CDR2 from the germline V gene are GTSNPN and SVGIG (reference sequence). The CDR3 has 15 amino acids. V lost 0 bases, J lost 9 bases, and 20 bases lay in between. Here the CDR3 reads CAWSVGGTNQGKAFF. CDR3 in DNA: TGTGCCTGGAGTGTTGGGGGGACTAACCAGGGAAAAGCTTTCTTT.

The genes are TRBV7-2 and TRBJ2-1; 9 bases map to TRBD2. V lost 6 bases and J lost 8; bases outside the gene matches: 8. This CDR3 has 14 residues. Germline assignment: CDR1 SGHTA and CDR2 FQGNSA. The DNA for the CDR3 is TGTGCCAGCAGTCAAGGGACTAGCCGCGATGAGCAGTTCTTC. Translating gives CASSQGTSRDEQFF.

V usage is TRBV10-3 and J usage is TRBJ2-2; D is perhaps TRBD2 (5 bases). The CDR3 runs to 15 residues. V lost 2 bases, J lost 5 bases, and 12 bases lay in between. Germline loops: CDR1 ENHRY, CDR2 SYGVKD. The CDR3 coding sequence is TGTGCCATCAGTGAGGGAGATCGGGGAACCGGGGAGCTGTTTTTT. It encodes CAISEGDRGTGELFF.

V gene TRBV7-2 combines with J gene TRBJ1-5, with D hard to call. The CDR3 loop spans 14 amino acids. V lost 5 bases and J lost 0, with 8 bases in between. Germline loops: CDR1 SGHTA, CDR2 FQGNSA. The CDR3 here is CASSLTNSNQPQHF. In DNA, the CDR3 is TGTGCCAGCAGCCTGACTAATAGCAATCAGCCCCAGCATTTT.

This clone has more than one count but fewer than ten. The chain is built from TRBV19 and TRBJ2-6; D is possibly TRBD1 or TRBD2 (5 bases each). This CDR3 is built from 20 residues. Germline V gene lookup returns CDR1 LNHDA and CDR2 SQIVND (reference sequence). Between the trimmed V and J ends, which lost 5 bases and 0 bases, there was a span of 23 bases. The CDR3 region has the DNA TGTGCCAGTAGTCTCTCTCCGGGACGTAGGTCCCTCTCTGGGGCCAACGTCCTGACTTTC. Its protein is CASSLSPGRRSLSGANVLTF.

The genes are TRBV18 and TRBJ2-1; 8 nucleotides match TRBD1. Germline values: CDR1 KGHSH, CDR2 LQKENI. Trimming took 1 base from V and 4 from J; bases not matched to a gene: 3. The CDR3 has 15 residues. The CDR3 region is CASSPRGQGYNEQFF. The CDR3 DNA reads TGTGCCAGCTCACCACGAGGACAGGGTTACAATGAGCAGTTCTTC.

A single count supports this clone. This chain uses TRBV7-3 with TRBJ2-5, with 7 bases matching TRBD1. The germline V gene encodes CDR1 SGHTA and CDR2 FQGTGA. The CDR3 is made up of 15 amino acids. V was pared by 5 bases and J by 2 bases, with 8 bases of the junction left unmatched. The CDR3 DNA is TGTGCCAGCAGCAAGACAGGGTATTTACAAGAGACCCAGTACTTC. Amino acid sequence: CASSKTGYLQETQYF.

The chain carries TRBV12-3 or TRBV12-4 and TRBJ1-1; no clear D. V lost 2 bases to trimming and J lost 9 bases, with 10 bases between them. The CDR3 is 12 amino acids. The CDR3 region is CASSLSTVKAFF. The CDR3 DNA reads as TGTGCCAGCAGTTTATCGACCGTTAAAGCTTTCTTT.

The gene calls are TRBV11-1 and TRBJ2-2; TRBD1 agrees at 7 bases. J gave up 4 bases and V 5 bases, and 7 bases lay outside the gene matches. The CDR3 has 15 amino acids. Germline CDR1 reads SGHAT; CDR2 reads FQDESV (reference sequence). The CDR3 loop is CASSPTTGPTGELFF. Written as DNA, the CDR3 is TGTGCCAGCAGCCCGACGACAGGGCCCACCGGGGAGCTGTTTTTT.

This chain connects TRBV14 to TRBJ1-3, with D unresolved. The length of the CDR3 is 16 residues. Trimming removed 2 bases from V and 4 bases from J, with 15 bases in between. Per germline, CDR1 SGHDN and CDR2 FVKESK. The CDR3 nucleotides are TGTGCCAGCAGCCAAACCGTCTTAAGACCCGGAAACACCATATATTTT. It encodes CASSQTVLRPGNTIYF.

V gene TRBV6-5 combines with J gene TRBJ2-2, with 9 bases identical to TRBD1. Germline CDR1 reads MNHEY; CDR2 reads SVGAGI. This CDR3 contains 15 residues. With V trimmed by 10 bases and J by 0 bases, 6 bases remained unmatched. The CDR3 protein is CATGGQGTNTGELFF. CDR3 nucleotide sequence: TGTGCCACCGGGGGACAGGGAACGAACACCGGGGAGCTGTTTTTT.

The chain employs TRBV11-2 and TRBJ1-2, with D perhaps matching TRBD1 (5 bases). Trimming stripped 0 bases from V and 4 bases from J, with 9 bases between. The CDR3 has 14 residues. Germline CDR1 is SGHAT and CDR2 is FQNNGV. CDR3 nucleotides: TGTGCCAGCAGCTTAGACAGGGCGGTCTATGGCTACACCTTC. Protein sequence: CASSLDRAVYGYTF.

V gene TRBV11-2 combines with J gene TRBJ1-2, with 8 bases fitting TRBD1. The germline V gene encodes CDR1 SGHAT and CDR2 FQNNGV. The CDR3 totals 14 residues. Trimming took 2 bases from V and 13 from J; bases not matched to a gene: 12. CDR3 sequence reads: CASSLSGQGEPITF. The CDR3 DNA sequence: TGTGCCAGCAGCTTATCCGGACAGGGTGAGCCTATCACCTTC. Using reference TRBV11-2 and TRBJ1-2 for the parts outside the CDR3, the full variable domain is EAGVAQSPRYKIIEKRQSVAFWCNPISGHATLYWYQQILGQGPKLLIQFQNNGVVDDSQLPKDRFSAERLKGVDSTLKIQPAKLEDSAVYLCASSLSGQGEPITFGSGTRLTVV.

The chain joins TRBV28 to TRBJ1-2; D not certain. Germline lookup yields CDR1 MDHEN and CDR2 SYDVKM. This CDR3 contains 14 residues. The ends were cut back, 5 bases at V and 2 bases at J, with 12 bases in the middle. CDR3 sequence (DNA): TGTGCCAGCAGTGAGAGGGTCCTGAACTATGGCTACACCTTC. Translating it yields CASSERVLNYGYTF.

DNA of the CDR3: TGTGCCAGCAGGGTGACTACCTACGAGCAGTACTTC. Protein: CASRVTTYEQYF. The chain joins TRBV2 to TRBJ2-7; possible D gene TRBD2, 5 bases. The V and J ends lost 6 bases and 2 bases respectively, with 8 bases between them. Per the germline V gene, CDR1 is SNHLY and CDR2 is FYNNEI. The CDR3 covers 12 residues. Filled out from reference TRBV2 and TRBJ2-7, the complete variable domain reads EPEVTQTPSHQVTQMGQEVILRCVPISNHLYFYWYRQILGQKVEFLVSFYNNEISEKSEIFDDQFSVERPDGSNFTLKIRSTKLEDSAMYFCASRVTTYEQYFGPGTRLTVT.

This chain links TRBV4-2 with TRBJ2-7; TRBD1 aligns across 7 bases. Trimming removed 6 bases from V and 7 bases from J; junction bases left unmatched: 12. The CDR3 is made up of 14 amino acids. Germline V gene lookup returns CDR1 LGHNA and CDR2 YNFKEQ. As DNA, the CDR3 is TGTGCCAGCAGGACAGGGACAGCCCTCGGGGAGCAGTACTTC. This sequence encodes CASRTGTALGEQYF.